Listed here are 7 T cell receptor beta chains from one sample, sequenced in a study of CD8+CD57+ T cells in acquired aplastic anemia (dated by TCRdb to between 2018 and 2020). Patients chosen for sequencing had shown expansion of CD8+CD57+ cells by flow cytometry. Instrument used: Illumina HiSeq 2000. Profiling of TCR beta VDJ combinations and CDR3 sequences used genomic DNA as the template. The public reads were reprocessed in TCRdb via fastp at Q25 and MiXCR, keeping in-frame beta chains. Duplicate CDR3 protein sequences are folded into a single record with the most common DNA and genes. In this sample the table shows a few hundred thousand distinct CDR3 sequences, around 30% of which occur a single time. Around 0.82% of the sample is held by the ten biggest clonotypes. The sample comprised sorted CD4+, CD8+, or CD8+CD57+ T cells (not recorded which) from PBMCs. Receptor source: a human donor with aplastic anemia.

This clonotype appeared a few times. The V gene is TRBV11-2, the J gene TRBJ2-7, with TRBD2 identical over 9 bases. Germline V CDR1 and CDR2: SGHAT, FQNNGV. CDR3 length: 16 amino acids. Losses at the gene ends were 5 bases for V and 4 bases for J; bases not matched to a gene: 12. The CDR3 nucleotides are TGTGCCAGCAGCCCGACGGTACTAGCGGGCGCTTACGAGCAGTACTTC. Translated, it gives CASSPTVLAGAYEQYF.

The V call is TRBV2, the J call TRBJ1-5; 10 nucleotides agree with TRBD1. Germline V CDR1 and CDR2: SNHLY, FYNNEI. CDR3 length: 14 residues. With V trimmed by 8 bases and J by 7 bases, 8 bases remained unmatched. CDR3 protein: CASAGTGVRQPQHF. DNA of the CDR3: TGTGCCAGCGCCGGGACAGGGGTCAGGCAGCCCCAGCATTTT.

This clonotype was observed a handful of times. The chain recombines TRBV20-1 with TRBJ1-1; D is undetermined. Between the trimmed V and J ends, which lost 3 bases and 1 base, there was a span of 15 bases. Per germline, CDR1 DFQATT and CDR2 SNEGSKA (reference sequence). The CDR3 sequence is 15 residues long. DNA of the CDR3: TGCAGTGCTAGTTTCCAGGCCCTTCGGAACACTGAAGCTTTCTTT. This sequence encodes CSASFQALRNTEAFF.

The chain has TRBV6-5 and TRBJ2-7; no clear D. V was trimmed by 1 base and J by 4 bases, leaving 17 bases between them. In germline, CDR1 is MNHEY, CDR2 SVGAGI. This CDR3 has 16 residues. CDR3 bases: TGTGCCAGCAGTTACTTCAGAGGAGAAGGTTTGTACGAGCAGTACTTC. Its protein is CASSYFRGEGLYEQYF.

About this clonotype: A much bigger clone sits one base away, suggesting this may be a read error. The chain joins TRBV12-3 or TRBV12-4 to TRBJ1-6; a weak D match, TRBD1 (5 bases). CDR3 size: 15 residues. V was pared by 6 bases and J by 7 bases, with 16 bases between. In DNA, the CDR3 is TGTGCCAGCAGCGCCCTCGCAGGGTCCAATTCACCCCTCCACTTT. Translation gives CASSALAGSNSPLHF.

This clonotype was seen only a few times. V is TRBV2 and J is TRBJ1-2; perhaps TRBD1 as D (5 bases). The CDR3 has 14 residues. Trimming shortened V by 8 bases and J by 6 bases, and 19 bases separated the two germline ends. Per the germline V gene, CDR1 is SNHLY and CDR2 is FYNNEI. CDR3 amino acids: CASLRRWDGDGYTF. CDR3 coding DNA: TGTGCCAGCCTTCGTCGATGGGACGGAGATGGCTACACCTTC.

As to this clonotype: An end of the junction differs from the germline gene, which may be a read error. The V and J genes are TRBV2 and TRBJ2-7; 12 bases agree with TRBD2. The CDR3 sequence is 14 residues long. The V gene's germline CDR1 is SNHLY and CDR2 FYNNEI. CDR3 residues: CATRLAGATHERYF. The CDR3 nucleotides read TGTGCCACCAGACTAGCGGGAGCCACTCACGAGCGGTACTTC.